Below, 15 T cell receptor beta chains from the same sample are listed, as sequenced in a study of T cells in localized non-small cell lung cancer. Sequenced by immunoSEQ multiplex PCR; TCRdb stores in-frame clones only, minus some. Here the sample spans under 50,000 clones, 86% being singletons. The specimen was peripheral blood mononuclear cells, collected before any cancer treatment. These receptors came from a male donor at least 60 years old with stage II lung adenocarcinoma.

The chain employs TRBV5-1 and TRBJ2-7, with TRBD2 identical over 7 bases. Germline CDR1 is SGHRS and CDR2 is YFSETQ. This CDR3 is built from 15 residues. V was pared by 0 bases and J by 5 bases, with 8 bases of the junction left unmatched. This chain's CDR3 is CASSLVGGRSDEQYF. The CDR3 nucleotides read TGCGCCAGCAGCTTGGTTGGCGGGAGATCGGACGAGCAGTACTTC. Together with reference TRBV5-1 and TRBJ2-7, the CDR3 gives the full variable domain: KAGVTQTPRYLIKTRGQQVTLSCSPISGHRSVSWYQQTPGQGLQFLFEYFSETQRNKGNFPGRFSGRQFSNSRSEMNVSTLELGDSALYLCASSLVGGRSDEQYFGPGTRLTVT.

The rearrangement links TRBV6-5 to TRBJ2-2, with D possibly matching TRBD1 (5 bases). Germline assignment: CDR1 MNHEY and CDR2 SVGAGI. The CDR3 loop spans 13 amino acids. Trimming removed 7 bases from V and 6 bases from J, with 12 bases in between. The CDR3 region has the DNA TGTGCCAGCATTCTCTCAGGGCCCGGGGAGCTGTTTTTT. This sequence encodes CASILSGPGELFF.

The sample holds one count of this clone. The J gene is TRBJ1-1, the V gene TRBV27, with a possible D match to TRBD1 (6 bases). This CDR3 is built from 15 residues. Germline CDR1 is MNHEY and CDR2 is SMNVEV (reference sequence). V lost 2 bases to trimming and J lost 6 bases, with 16 bases between them. CDR3 sequence: CASSLGGRVGAEAFF. The CDR3, as DNA: TGTGCCAGCAGTTTAGGGGGCAGGGTGGGCGCTGAAGCTTTCTTT.

This chain joins TRBV18 and TRBJ1-3, with D possibly matching TRBD1 (5 bases). CDR1 is KGHSH and CDR2 is LQKENI in the germline V gene. This CDR3 is built from 17 residues. The V gene lost 3 bases and the J gene lost 7 bases, with 22 bases spanning the gap. The CDR3 region has the DNA TGTGCCAGCTCACCCGGGACTACGGGGGGAGTACAGAACACCATATATTTT. Its protein is CASSPGTTGGVQNTIYF.

This chain uses TRBV29-1 with TRBJ1-1; 9 nucleotides agree with TRBD1. Germline CDR1 and CDR2: SQVTM and ANQGSEA. CDR3 length equals 13 residues. V dropped 3 bases and J dropped 5; count of bases not matched to a gene: 4. CDR3 DNA: TGCAGCGTTGAGGGACAGGGAAATACTGAAGCTTTCTTT. Its protein product is CSVEGQGNTEAFF. The full variable domain, completed using reference TRBV29-1 and TRBJ1-1, is SAVISQKPSRDICQRGTSLTIQCQVDSQVTMMFWYRQQPGQSLTLIATANQGSEATYESGFVIDKFPISRPNLTFSTLTVSNMSPEDSSIYLCSVEGQGNTEAFFGQGTRLTVV.

This clone was seen only a few times. The CDR3 loop reads CASSSIDSPRGYTF. CDR3 nucleotide sequence: TGCGCCAGCAGCTCAATTGACAGTCCGCGTGGCTACACCTTC. The gene calls are TRBV5-1 and TRBJ1-2; D is possibly TRBD1 (5 bases). V was pared by 3 bases and J by 7 bases, with 16 bases between. CDR1 and CDR2 (germline): SGHRS, YFSETQ. CDR3 size: 14 residues.

The CDR3 region is CASSESGTLNTEAFF. The DNA for the CDR3 is TGTGCCAGCAGTGAATCCGGGACTTTGAACACTGAAGCTTTCTTT. The rearrangement joins TRBV6-1 to TRBJ1-1; perhaps TRBD1 as D (5 bases). V lost 2 bases and J lost 0, with 10 bases in between. Germline CDR1 reads MNHNS; CDR2 reads SASEGT. CDR3 length: 15 amino acids.

This clone was counted once. The rearrangement joins TRBV5-1 to TRBJ2-3; D is uncertain. The CDR3 has 12 amino acids. V lost 3 bases, J lost 5 bases, and 7 bases lay in between. Germline V CDR1 and CDR2: SGHRS, YFSETQ. The CDR3, as DNA: TGCGCCAGCAGCTCGAAAGGAGATACGCAGTATTTT. Its protein is CASSSKGDTQYF.

The chain is built from TRBV10-3 and TRBJ2-2, with a tentative D call TRBD2 (5 bases). The V end lost 0 bases, the J end lost 5 bases, and 10 bases lay between the germline ends. The CDR3 has 15 amino acids. Germline assignment: CDR1 ENHRY and CDR2 SYGVKD. CDR3 DNA sequence: TGTGCCATCAGTGAGTCGACTCCGGGAACCGGGGAGCTGTTTTTT. Its protein product is CAISESTPGTGELFF.

V gene TRBV11-2 combines with J gene TRBJ2-7; either TRBD1 or TRBD2 may fit D (5 bases each). Germline V gene lookup returns CDR1 SGHAT and CDR2 FQNNGV. The CDR3 totals 16 residues. Trimming shortened V by 5 bases and J by 5 bases, and 22 bases separated the two germline ends. CDR3: CASSISAGTWDDEQYF. CDR3 nucleotides: TGTGCCAGCAGCATAAGTGCCGGGACCTGGGACGACGAGCAGTACTTC. The entire variable domain, with the rest obtained from reference TRBV11-2 and TRBJ2-7, is as follows: EAGVAQSPRYKIIEKRQSVAFWCNPISGHATLYWYQQILGQGPKLLIQFQNNGVVDDSQLPKDRFSAERLKGVDSTLKIQPAKLEDSAVYLCASSISAGTWDDEQYFGPGTRLTVT.

This chain connects TRBV5-1 to TRBJ2-4; 9 nucleotides agree with TRBD1. Germline CDR1 SGHRS, CDR2 YFSETQ. This CDR3 has 13 amino acids. Unmatched junction bases numbered 5, after V lost 1 base and J lost 12 bases. CDR3 nucleotide sequence: TGCGCCAGCAGCTTGAGACAGGGGGATACTCAGTACTTC. Amino acid sequence: CASSLRQGDTQYF.

V usage is TRBV29-1 and J usage is TRBJ1-2, with a tentative D call TRBD1 (5 bases). The germline gives CDR1 SQVTM, CDR2 ANQGSEA. Trimming pared 6 bases from V and 2 bases from J, leaving 13 bases between. The CDR3 is made up of 13 amino acids. CDR3 sequence: CSVAVGANYGYTF. In DNA form, the CDR3 reads TGCAGCGTGGCCGTCGGGGCGAACTATGGCTACACCTTC.

The CDR3 reads CASSLSDRSGYTF. The CDR3 DNA follows: TGTGCCAGCAGTTTATCAGACAGGAGTGGCTACACCTTC. The chain recombines TRBV27 with TRBJ1-2; D perhaps matches TRBD1 (6 bases). Germline V gene lookup returns CDR1 MNHEY and CDR2 SMNVEV (reference sequence). The CDR3 has 13 amino acids. Trimming took 0 bases from V and 7 from J, leaving 9 bases between them.

The chain couples TRBV28 to TRBJ2-3; TRBD2 is a possible D gene (6 bases). Germline CDR1 is MDHEN and CDR2 is SYDVKM. The CDR3 spans 15 residues. V shed 3 bases and J shed 4 bases, with 14 bases lying between them. The CDR3 spells CASSLGGGGSDTQYF. The CDR3 DNA is TGTGCCAGCAGTTTGGGGGGAGGCGGGTCAGATACGCAGTATTTT.

This clone was observed once. V gene TRBV13 combines with J gene TRBJ2-5; 9 bases map to TRBD2. The J call may be wrong; the DNA end is better matched by TRBJ2-7. CDR1 PRHDT and CDR2 FYEKMQ come from the germline V gene (reference sequence). The CDR3 consists of 15 residues. The CDR3 DNA sequence: TGTGCCAGCAGTTTCCGAGCGGGAGGTCCCGGCGAGCAGTACTTC. Translating it yields CASSFRAGGPGEQYF.